The 28 T cell receptor beta chains below come from one sample, sequenced in a study of T cell repertoires in cytomegalovirus infection. MiXCR, applied by TCRdb to the reads, yields one record per CDR3 protein. The table has approximately 120,000 distinct CDR3 sequences, around 30% seen once. The antigens these receptors bind are not known. The sample in question was CD8+ T cells from cultured PBMCs, obtained from culture after CMV antigen stimulation. The origin of the receptors is a human donor in good health (CMV status not recorded). Some clones in this sample may be carry-over from other donors' samples.

V is TRBV7-2 and J is TRBJ2-5; tentatively, D is TRBD1 or TRBD2 (5 bases each). Trimming took 2 bases from V and 7 from J, leaving 8 bases between them. The CDR3 spans 12 residues. Per the germline V gene, CDR1 is SGHTA and CDR2 is FQGNSA. CDR3 region: CASSLFGGTQYF. In nucleotides, the CDR3 is TGTGCCAGCAGCTTATTTGGGGGGACCCAGTACTTC.

This clonotype came up a few times. This chain connects TRBV12-3 or TRBV12-4 to TRBJ2-3; D gene unclear. The CDR3 extends over 15 amino acids. V lost 4 bases and J lost 0, with 11 bases in between. The CDR3 DNA is TGTGCCAGCAGTTACGGAGCTTCTAGCACAGATACGCAGTATTTT. It encodes CASSYGASSTDTQYF.

This clonotype was seen many times. The chain has TRBV7-8 and TRBJ2-5; D may be TRBD2 (6 bases). Germline CDR1 is SGHVS and CDR2 is FQNEAQ. Trimming took 1 base from V and 5 from J, leaving 14 bases between them. The CDR3 runs 15 residues. The CDR3 region is CASSLDTGEWETQYF. CDR3 nucleotide sequence: TGTGCCAGCAGCTTAGATACGGGGGAATGGGAGACCCAGTACTTC.

This clonotype was counted between two and nine times. The chain combines TRBV7-9 with TRBJ2-2, with unresolved D. The germline V gene encodes CDR1 SEHNR and CDR2 FQNEAQ (reference sequence). There are 14 residues in the CDR3. Trimming took 7 bases from V and 5 from J, leaving 14 bases between them. As DNA, the CDR3 is TGTGCCAGCACTGCCCCCTCCGGGACCGGGGAGCTGTTTTTT. It codes for CASTAPSGTGELFF.

Only a few counts were recorded for this clonotype. The chain links TRBV29-1 to TRBJ2-1; 7 bases are a match to TRBD2. The germline CDR1 and CDR2 sequences are SQVTM and ANQGSEA. The CDR3 covers 15 residues. With 0 bases clipped from V and 1 base from J, the junction kept 3 bases outside the gene matches. The CDR3 nucleotides are TGCAGCGTTGAAGATCCCGGGGGGTCCTACAATGAGCAGTTCTTC. It is translated as CSVEDPGGSYNEQFF.

This chain joins TRBV7-3 and TRBJ1-2; 7 nucleotides align to TRBD1. This CDR3 comprises 15 residues. V was clipped by 5 bases and J by 4 bases; unmatched bases: 10. Germline CDR1 SGHTA, CDR2 FQGTGA. This chain's CDR3 is CASSTEGGGGYGYTF. The CDR3 nucleotides are TGTGCCAGCAGCACCGAAGGAGGGGGCGGCTATGGCTACACCTTC.

This clonotype is medium-sized by share. The CDR3 sequence: CASSFKQGAGGDTQYF. In DNA, the CDR3 is TGTGCCAGCAGCTTCAAACAGGGGGCTGGAGGGGATACGCAGTATTTT. The rearrangement uses TRBV7-9 and TRBJ2-3; TRBD1 matches 9 bases. The CDR3 is 16 residues long. J lost 6 bases, V lost 3 bases, and 10 bases had no gene match. The germline V gene encodes CDR1 SEHNR and CDR2 FQNEAQ (reference sequence).

The table lists this clonotype with a few counts. The chain is built from TRBV7-9 and TRBJ2-1, with 7 bases lining up with TRBD1. The CDR3 runs 13 residues. The germline V gene has CDR1 SEHNR and CDR2 FQNEAQ (reference sequence). The ends lost 5 bases at V and 10 bases at J; junction bases unmatched: 8. CDR3 sequence (DNA): TGTGCCAGCAGCCCGAGGGGGCGGACCGAGCAGTTCTTC. It is translated as CASSPRGRTEQFF. Full variable domain (outside the CDR3, taken from reference TRBV7-9 and TRBJ2-1): DTGVSQNPRHKITKRGQNVTFRCDPISEHNRLYWYRQTLGQGPEFLTYFQNEAQLEKSRLLSDRFSAERPKGSFSTLEIQRTEQGDSAMYLCASSPRGRTEQFFGPGTRLTVL.

This clonotype was observed a single time. The chain recombines TRBV2 with TRBJ2-1; D is tentatively TRBD1 or TRBD2 (6 bases each). Germline-derived CDR1 and CDR2 are SNHLY and FYNNEI. The ends were cut back, 4 bases at V and 7 bases at J, with 23 bases in the middle. The CDR3 runs 17 residues. The CDR3 coding sequence is TGTGCCAGCAGTGGCAGACAGGCCCCGCGGGGAGGAAATGAGCAGTTCTTC. Encoded protein: CASSGRQAPRGGNEQFF.

This clonotype turned up a few times. The chain links TRBV7-8 to TRBJ2-1; 12 bases fit TRBD2. This CDR3 region has 15 residues. After removal of 2 bases from V and 6 bases from J, the junction contained 2 bases not matched to a gene. CDR1 and CDR2 from the germline V gene are SGHVS and FQNEAQ. CDR3 in DNA: TGTGCCAGCAGCTTACTAGCGGGGGGGCGCAATGAGCAGTTCTTC. This gives the protein CASSLLAGGRNEQFF.

This clonotype has a handful of counts. J is TRBJ1-1 and V is TRBV4-1, with 7 bases that match TRBD1. The germline gives CDR1 MGHRA, CDR2 YSYEKL. V lost 3 bases and J lost 1; bases outside the gene matches: 5. The CDR3 runs to 15 residues. CDR3 residues: CASSHAGTENTEAFF. In DNA form, the CDR3 reads TGCGCCAGCAGCCATGCCGGGACAGAGAACACTGAAGCTTTCTTT.

This clonotype was seen at least ten times. V is TRBV20-1 and J is TRBJ2-3; D unresolved. Germline assignment: CDR1 DFQATT and CDR2 SNEGSKA (reference sequence). V lost 0 bases and J lost 0, with 13 bases in between. The CDR3 is 16 amino acids. The CDR3 region has the DNA TGCAGTGCTAGAGATAAAGGTCGGGTAAGCACAGATACGCAGTATTTT. Translated: CSARDKGRVSTDTQYF.

This clonotype has more than one count but fewer than ten. Written as DNA, the CDR3 is TGTGCCAGCAGCGCGAGAAATTTGAGTCCGGGACAGGGACTCTCTGGGGCCAACGTCCTGACTTTC. Translated: CASSARNLSPGQGLSGANVLTF. This chain links TRBV7-4 with TRBJ2-6; 9 bases are shared with TRBD1. The trim removed 5 bases at V and 0 bases at J, leaving 20 bases unmatched. Germline V CDR1 and CDR2: SGHVT, SQSDAQ. The CDR3 loop spans 22 amino acids.

This clonotype was detected only a few times. The chain combines TRBV4-1 with TRBJ2-5, with TRBD2 matching 9 bases. The CDR3 has 15 residues. Germline V gene sequence: CDR1 MGHRA, CDR2 YSYEKL. J lost 5 bases, V lost 3 bases, and 7 bases had no gene match. CDR3 in amino acids: CASSQAVAGGETQYF. DNA of the CDR3: TGCGCCAGCAGCCAGGCCGTTGCGGGGGGGGAGACCCAGTACTTC.

The chain employs TRBV7-9 and TRBJ1-1, with 9 bases fitting TRBD1. The CDR3 loop spans 13 amino acids. Per germline, CDR1 SEHNR and CDR2 FQNEAQ (reference sequence). Trimming cost V 5 bases and J 12 bases; bases outside gene matches: 10. The CDR3 is CASSQTGGGGTFF. The CDR3 DNA sequence: TGTGCCAGCAGCCAAACAGGGGGCGGTGGGACTTTCTTT.

This clonotype was seen more than once but under ten times. V and J are TRBV6-6 and TRBJ1-2; D gene uncertain. V lost 2 bases to trimming and J lost 8 bases, with 9 bases between them. The germline CDR1 and CDR2 sequences are MNHNY and SVGAGI (reference sequence). This CDR3 has 12 residues. CDR3 nucleotides: TGTGCCAGCAGTTACCCCAACCCCGGCTACACCTTC. It encodes CASSYPNPGYTF.

Points on this clonotype: The conserved phenylalanine or tryptophan is not found at the CDR3 terminus, so this likely reflects a read error. The chain employs TRBV6-2 or TRBV6-3 and TRBJ2-7, with D possibly called TRBD1 or TRBD2 (5 bases each). The CDR3 runs to 14 residues. Trimming pared 7 bases from V and 5 bases from J, leaving 18 bases between. Germline V gene sequence: CDR1 MNHEY, CDR2 SVGEGT. Here the CDR3 reads CASTFQGALDEQYY. The CDR3 DNA is TGTGCCAGCACCTTTCAGGGAGCCCTCGACGAGCAGTACTAC.

This clonotype occurred once. The CDR3 spells CASHARSGANVLTF. Written as DNA, the CDR3 is TGTGCCAGCCATGCCCGGTCTGGGGCCAACGTCCTGACTTTC. The rearrangement links TRBV6-5 to TRBJ2-6; D gene uncertain. In germline, CDR1 is MNHEY, CDR2 SVGAGI. The CDR3 is 14 amino acids. V lost 8 bases to trimming and J lost 1 base, with 9 bases between them.

This clonotype was picked up a small number of times. This chain links TRBV5-8 with TRBJ1-3; D possibly corresponds to TRBD1 (5 bases). Germline-derived CDR1 and CDR2 are SGHTS and YDEGEE. This CDR3 comprises 17 residues. Trimming stripped 0 bases from V and 0 bases from J, with 13 bases between. The CDR3 reads CASSLEGPPNSGNTIYF. DNA of the CDR3: TGTGCCAGCAGCTTGGAGGGGCCCCCGAACTCTGGAAACACCATATATTTT.

This clonotype has a handful of counts. The chain links TRBV2 to TRBJ1-2, with 7 positions matching TRBD1. The CDR3 runs 15 residues. Germline CDR1 is SNHLY and CDR2 is FYNNEI. With V trimmed by 4 bases and J by 7 bases, 12 bases remained unmatched. In DNA, the CDR3 is TGTGCCAGCAGTGGAGTGAGGGGGCATCCTGGTGGCTACACCTTC. Amino acid sequence: CASSGVRGHPGGYTF.

The genes are TRBV29-1 and TRBJ2-1; no firm D call. Per germline, CDR1 SQVTM and CDR2 ANQGSEA. The V end was cut by 0 bases, the J end by 2 bases, with 2 bases between. This CDR3 contains 12 residues. CDR3 sequence reads: CSVEETYNEQFF. CDR3 coding DNA: TGCAGCGTTGAAGAAACCTACAATGAGCAGTTCTTC.

This clonotype was seen a few times. The V and J genes are TRBV24-1 and TRBJ2-3; 9 bases map to TRBD1. The CDR3 consists of 17 residues. Germline trimming cut 2 bases from V and 2 bases from J; bases unmatched to any gene: 7. CDR1 KGHDR and CDR2 SFDVKD come from the germline V gene. As DNA, the CDR3 is TGTGCCACCAGTGATTCAAAACAGGGGGCGCACACAGATACGCAGTATTTT. Amino acid sequence: CATSDSKQGAHTDTQYF.

V usage is TRBV4-3 and J usage is TRBJ2-1; D might be TRBD1 or TRBD2, each matching 5 bases. V dropped 0 bases and J dropped 6 bases, with 21 bases sitting between them. The CDR3 is made up of 18 amino acids. CDR1 and CDR2 from the germline V gene are LGHNA and YSLEER. CDR3 in amino acids: CASSQDSLGPGTGNEQFF. CDR3 DNA: TGCGCCAGCAGCCAAGACTCCCTGGGGCCAGGGACGGGCAATGAGCAGTTCTTC.

V gene TRBV2 combines with J gene TRBJ2-1; the D gene is possibly TRBD2 (6 bases). Germline values: CDR1 SNHLY, CDR2 FYNNEI. The CDR3 length is 15 residues. V was cut by 7 bases and J by 0 bases, with 13 bases left in between. CDR3 sequence: CASTRSGSSYNEQFF. The CDR3 nucleotides read TGTGCCAGCACCCGTAGCGGTAGCTCCTACAATGAGCAGTTCTTC.

J is TRBJ1-1 and V is TRBV6-2 or TRBV6-3; D gene unclear. Between the trimmed V and J ends, which lost 11 bases and 3 bases, there was a span of 13 bases. This CDR3 spans 12 amino acids. Germline assignment: CDR1 MNHEY and CDR2 SVGEGT. The CDR3 region is CAGRYGDTEAFF. The CDR3 region has the DNA TGTGCCGGGCGCTACGGAGACACTGAAGCTTTCTTT.

Concerning this clonotype itself: Since a much larger clone is just one base distant, this may be a read error. The rearrangement uses TRBV7-2 and TRBJ2-1; unclear D gene. Germline CDR1 reads SGHTA; CDR2 reads FQGNSA. The CDR3 length is 15 residues. The CDR3 sequence: CVSTSGLSPYNEQFF. DNA for the CDR3: TGTGTCAGCACCTCCGGTCTGAGCCCCTACAATGAGCAGTTCTTC.

This clonotype was counted at least ten times. The genes are TRBV9 and TRBJ2-7; D might be TRBD2 (6 bases). This CDR3 comprises 13 residues. Per the germline V gene, CDR1 is SGDLS and CDR2 is YYNGEE. Trimming shortened V by 0 bases and J by 3 bases, and 7 bases separated the two germline ends. The CDR3 spells CASSVGRDYEQYF. Written as DNA, the CDR3 is TGTGCCAGCAGCGTAGGGAGGGACTACGAGCAGTACTTC. Using reference TRBV9 and TRBJ2-7 for the parts outside the CDR3, the full variable domain is DSGVTQTPKHLITATGQRVTLRCSPRSGDLSVYWYQQSLDQGLQFLIQYYNGEERAKGNILERFSAQQFPDLHSELNLSSLELGDSALYFCASSVGRDYEQYFGPGTRLTVT.

The chain has TRBV24-1 and TRBJ1-4; D may be TRBD1 (5 bases). Trimming stripped 3 bases from V and 7 bases from J, with 8 bases between. Germline CDR1 is KGHDR and CDR2 is SFDVKD. The CDR3 is made up of 13 amino acids. The chain's CDR3 is CATSDGTVEKLFF. CDR3 sequence (DNA): TGTGCCACCAGTGATGGGACGGTTGAAAAACTGTTTTTT.